Below are 31 T cell receptor beta chains sequenced from a single sample in a study of blood T cells in healthy people across ages. It was with a sample-barcoded 5' primer and a J-beta primer mix that a second PCR of about 6 to 12 cycles was run. In TCRdb, the 5' RACE reads were re-called with MiXCR into one record per CDR3 protein. The table shows roughly 1.9 million distinct CDR3 sequences, with approximately 39% occurring only once. Sequenced material: blood. The receptors shown here come from a human donor in good health.

The chain joins TRBV29-1 to TRBJ2-7, with a tentative D call TRBD2 (6 bases). V lost 8 bases to trimming and J lost 0 bases, with 20 bases between them. The germline CDR1 and CDR2 sequences are SQVTM and ANQGSEA. The CDR3 contains 15 residues. Written as DNA, the CDR3 is TGCAGCACTGGGGGGACGGAGACGAACTCCTACGAGCAGTACTTC. Residues: CSTGGTETNSYEQYF.

The chain couples TRBV21-1 to TRBJ1-6. TRBV21-1 is recorded as a pseudogene. The CDR3 has 17 residues. The DNA for the CDR3 is TGTGCCAGCAGCCCAGAAGATAGTGGAATTCCTCGGGAGGCCCTCCACTTT. This codes for CASSPEDSGIPREALHF.

The gene calls are TRBV7-3 and TRBJ2-7; TRBD2 aligns across 8 bases. The CDR3 consists of 14 residues. V trimming: 3 bases; J trimming: 3 bases; junction bases outside the gene matches: 4. The germline V gene has CDR1 SGHTA and CDR2 FQGTGA. The CDR3 DNA reads TGTGCCAGCAGCTTGGGCGGGGGGTGCTACGAGCAGTACTTC. Translating it yields CASSLGGGCYEQYF.

This rearrangement joins TRBV20-1 to TRBJ2-1; TRBD2 matches at 7 bases. Germline trimming cut 6 bases from V and 3 bases from J; bases unmatched to any gene: 8. The CDR3 spans 14 residues. Germline assignment: CDR1 DFQATT and CDR2 SNEGSKA (reference sequence). CDR3 bases: TGCAGTGCCCTGGGCGGGGGACTCTACAATGAGCAGTTCTTC. Residues: CSALGGGLYNEQFF.

The genes are TRBV2 and TRBJ2-5, with D possibly being TRBD1 (5 bases). The CDR3 is 13 residues long. The V gene lost 10 bases and the J gene lost 0 bases, with 12 bases spanning the gap. Per germline, CDR1 SNHLY and CDR2 FYNNEI. The CDR3 bases are TGTGCCACCGGTTCAGGGTACCAAGAGACCCAGTACTTC. Its protein product is CATGSGYQETQYF.

The chain combines TRBV6-4 with TRBJ2-3; no firm D call. V gave up 0 bases and J gave up 3 bases, with 7 bases separating them. The CDR3 sequence is 14 residues long. The V gene's germline CDR1 is MRHNA and CDR2 SNTAGT. The CDR3 loop is CASSDSGWTDTQYF. The CDR3 DNA sequence: TGTGCCAGCAGTGACTCGGGCTGGACAGATACGCAGTATTTT.

This chain uses TRBV6-1 with TRBJ2-1; the D is unclear. The CDR3 sequence is 15 residues long. Trimming removed 4 bases at V and 2 bases at J, with 12 bases between. Per germline, CDR1 MNHNS and CDR2 SASEGT. CDR3 nucleotides: TGTGCCAGCAGTGTGACTCTTTCCCCCTACAATGAGCAGTTCTTC. This codes for CASSVTLSPYNEQFF.

This clonotype turned up a few times. J is TRBJ2-3 and V is TRBV7-2; 10 bases match TRBD2. V trimming: 1 base; J trimming: 8 bases; junction bases outside the gene matches: 15. Per the germline V gene, CDR1 is SGHTA and CDR2 is FQGNSA. This CDR3 contains 18 residues. This CDR3 reads CASSLGANLAGEIGTQYF. The DNA of the CDR3 is TGTGCCAGCAGCTTAGGGGCAAATCTAGCGGGGGAAATAGGTACGCAGTATTTT. The whole variable domain, filled in from reference TRBV7-2 and TRBJ2-3, reads GAGVSQSPSNKVTEKGKDVELRCDPISGHTALYWYRQSLGQGLEFLIYFQGNSAPDKSGLPSDRFSAERTGGSVSTLTIQRTQQEDSAVYLCASSLGANLAGEIGTQYFGPGTRLTVL.

V is TRBV24-1 and J is TRBJ2-1, with D perhaps being TRBD1 or TRBD2 (5 bases each). The germline gives CDR1 KGHDR, CDR2 SFDVKD. The CDR3 sequence is 14 residues long. V was cut by 8 bases and J by 0 bases, with 10 bases left in between. The CDR3 nucleotides read TGTGCCACCAACGAGGGGAACTCCTACAATGAGCAGTTCTTC. It translates to CATNEGNSYNEQFF.

Only a few counts were recorded for this clonotype. The chain carries TRBV7-3 and TRBJ1-6; maybe TRBD1 (6 bases). CDR3 length equals 14 residues. The germline V and J ends were trimmed by 5 bases and 7 bases, with 12 bases remaining between them. Germline-derived CDR1 and CDR2 are SGHTA and FQGTGA. CDR3 residues: CASSGSGGNSPLHF. CDR3 DNA sequence: TGTGCCAGCAGCGGGAGCGGGGGCAATTCACCCCTCCACTTT.

The gene calls are TRBV6-6 and TRBJ2-1; TRBD2 matches 8 bases. The germline V gene has CDR1 MNHNY and CDR2 SVGAGI (reference sequence). The CDR3 sequence is 17 residues long. The junction had 9 bases not matched to a gene; V was cut back by 0 bases and J by 5 bases. CDR3 bases: TGTGCCAGCAGTTACTCTCTAGAGCGGGGGATTAACAATGAGCAGTTCTTC. Translating gives CASSYSLERGINNEQFF.

The chain combines TRBV12-3 or TRBV12-4 with TRBJ2-7; TRBD1 agrees at 8 bases. This CDR3 is 16 amino acids long. Unmatched junction bases numbered 13, after V lost 6 bases and J lost 3 bases. The CDR3 DNA reads as TGTGCCAGCAGCCAAGGTGTGGACAGGGAAAGCTACGAGCAGTACTTC. Protein: CASSQGVDRESYEQYF.

The chain carries TRBV20-1 and TRBJ1-2, with D unresolved. V was pared by 0 bases and J by 2 bases, with 10 bases between. The germline gives CDR1 DFQATT, CDR2 SNEGSKA (reference sequence). The CDR3 consists of 14 residues. CDR3 protein: CSARDNGLNYGYTF. CDR3 DNA sequence: TGCAGTGCTAGAGATAACGGGCTCAACTATGGCTACACCTTC.

CDR3: CATTSSGGLKDEQYF. The DNA for the CDR3 is TGTGCCACCACGTCCTCCGGAGGGCTTAAGGACGAGCAGTACTTC. The rearrangement joins TRBV28 to TRBJ2-1; maybe TRBD2 (6 bases). The assigned J gene may be wrong: the sequence end matches TRBJ2-7 better. The CDR3 consists of 15 residues. Germline CDR1 and CDR2: MDHEN and SYDVKM.

This clonotype has a handful of counts. The V gene is TRBV10-3, the J gene TRBJ2-7; TRBD1 matches at 8 bases. Trimming at V came to 0 bases and at J to 2 bases, leaving 6 bases not matched to a gene. The CDR3 spans 16 residues. The germline CDR1 and CDR2 sequences are ENHRY and SYGVKD. CDR3 amino acids: CAISESGGTGPYEQYF. In DNA form, the CDR3 reads TGTGCCATCAGTGAGTCGGGCGGGACAGGTCCCTACGAGCAGTACTTC.

V and J are TRBV20-1 and TRBJ1-1, with unresolved D. The CDR3 sequence is 13 residues long. Looked up from germline, CDR1 is DFQATT and CDR2 is SNEGSKA (reference sequence). Trimming left V 3 bases short and J 4 bases short, with 12 bases between. The CDR3 DNA sequence: TGCAGTGCTAGTCCCCCGGCGGGCACTGAAGCTTTCTTT. It yields the protein CSASPPAGTEAFF.

The chain has TRBV28 and TRBJ2-1; D is tentatively TRBD1 or TRBD2 (5 bases each). Germline V CDR1 and CDR2: MDHEN, SYDVKM. The CDR3 contains 15 residues. CDR3 in DNA: TGTGCTTACAGCAGGCTGGGGGAACCCAACAATGAGCAGTTCTTC. It yields the protein CAYSRLGEPNNEQFF.

V gene TRBV27 combines with J gene TRBJ1-3; 7 bases line up with TRBD1. J lost 0 bases, V lost 0 bases, and 5 bases had no gene match. This CDR3 is 17 amino acids long. Per the germline V gene, CDR1 is MNHEY and CDR2 is SMNVEV (reference sequence). The CDR3 sequence: CASSLSGGSLSGNTIYF. The CDR3 bases are TGTGCCAGCAGTTTATCAGGGGGCTCTCTCTCTGGAAACACCATATATTTT.

This clonotype has only a few counts. The V gene is TRBV29-1, the J gene TRBJ1-2, with D hard to call. The CDR3 consists of 15 residues. Germline CDR1 and CDR2: SQVTM and ANQGSEA. V was pared by 0 bases and J by 6 bases, with 17 bases between. The CDR3 region has the DNA TGCAGCGTTGAAGATCTGGGATCCGGGAAGAATGGCTACACCTTC. Its translation is CSVEDLGSGKNGYTF.

The chain couples TRBV11-1 to TRBJ2-3, with 8 positions matching TRBD1. Germline CDR1 reads SGHAT; CDR2 reads FQDESV (reference sequence). The length of the CDR3 is 16 residues. Trimming at V came to 5 bases and at J to 4 bases, leaving 11 bases not matched to a gene. DNA of the CDR3: TGTGCCAGCAGCCCGGACAGGGTGGGAGTCGCAGATACGCAGTATTTT. Translation: CASSPDRVGVADTQYF.

V usage is TRBV7-3 and J usage is TRBJ1-2, with 11 bases lining up with TRBD1. Trimming took 1 base from V and 4 from J; bases not matched to a gene: 2. This CDR3 is 15 amino acids long. Germline V gives CDR1 SGHTA, CDR2 FQGTGA. The CDR3 reads CASSLRGQGVYGYTF. The CDR3 nucleotides are TGTGCCAGCAGCTTAAGGGGACAGGGGGTCTATGGCTACACCTTC.

The chain links TRBV29-1 to TRBJ2-3, with D possibly TRBD2 on 5 matching bases. V was cut by 4 bases and J by 5 bases, with 10 bases left in between. Germline V gene lookup returns CDR1 SQVTM and CDR2 ANQGSEA. This CDR3 has 12 amino acids. CDR3 DNA sequence: TGCAGCGTTGGGCGGGCCGGAGATACGCAGTATTTT. Its protein product is CSVGRAGDTQYF.

V is TRBV5-1 and J is TRBJ2-7, with 9 bases aligning to TRBD1. The V gene's germline CDR1 is SGHRS and CDR2 YFSETQ. The CDR3 loop spans 17 amino acids. V shed 0 bases, J shed 1 base, and the junction held 8 bases outside the gene matches. The chain's CDR3 is CASSLGWGQGKSYEQYF. The CDR3 nucleotides read TGCGCCAGCAGCTTGGGGTGGGGACAGGGAAAGTCCTACGAGCAGTACTTC.

J is TRBJ2-1 and V is TRBV7-9; 8 nucleotides agree with TRBD2. The CDR3 loop spans 14 amino acids. In germline, CDR1 is SEHNR, CDR2 FQNEAQ (reference sequence). After removal of 7 bases from V and 2 bases from J, the junction contained 4 bases not matched to a gene. The CDR3 nucleotides are TGTGCCAGCACCCGGACTAGCACCTACAATGAGCAGTTCTTC. Protein product: CASTRTSTYNEQFF.

Concerning this clonotype itself: Since a much larger clone is just one base distant, this may be a read error. The CDR3: CAGSRQGFNGYTF. CDR3 nucleotide sequence: TGTGCCGGCAGTAGACAGGGTTTCAATGGCTACACCTTC. This chain links TRBV12-3 or TRBV12-4 with TRBJ1-2; 7 bases agree with TRBD1. The CDR3 length is 13 residues.

The chain couples TRBV12-3 or TRBV12-4 to TRBJ1-1; D gene uncertain. The CDR3 consists of 15 residues. Trimming pared 1 base from V and 2 bases from J, leaving 11 bases between. CDR3 coding DNA: TGTGCCAGCAGTTTAGGAACAGTAACTAACACTGAAGCTTTCTTT. Its protein is CASSLGTVTNTEAFF.

V and J are TRBV29-1 and TRBJ1-5; TRBD1 is a possible D gene (6 bases). CDR1 is SQVTM, CDR2 ANQGSEA, per germline. Trimming shortened V by 5 bases and J by 1 base, and 12 bases separated the two germline ends. CDR3 length equals 14 residues. The CDR3 region has the DNA TGCAGCGTTCGCAAGGACAGCAGCAATCAGCCCCAGCATTTT. Protein product: CSVRKDSSNQPQHF.

The sample holds a few counts of this clonotype. This sequence joins TRBV29-1 and TRBJ1-1; D gene unclear. V was pared by 1 base and J by 3 bases, with 12 bases between. This CDR3 is 14 amino acids long. Germline loops: CDR1 SQVTM, CDR2 ANQGSEA. CDR3 loop: CSVEGWVGDTEAFF. The DNA of the CDR3 is TGCAGCGTTGAAGGGTGGGTCGGCGACACTGAAGCTTTCTTT.

This clonotype occurred a few times. The chain employs TRBV29-1 and TRBJ2-4; tentative D call: TRBD2 (7 bases). The closer fit of TRBJ2-7 to the DNA end suggests the J call may be wrong. In germline, CDR1 is SQVTM, CDR2 ANQGSEA. This CDR3 contains 15 residues. CDR3 sequence reads: CSALLEASRGGEQYF. CDR3 sequence (DNA): TGCAGCGCTCTACTGGAGGCCAGTAGGGGGGGCGAGCAGTACTTC.

This clonotype has only a few counts. The chain is built from TRBV5-1 and TRBJ2-5; 13 bases are shared with TRBD2. Germline assignment: CDR1 SGHRS and CDR2 YFSETQ. The CDR3 runs to 17 residues. With 3 bases clipped from V and 1 base from J, the junction kept 6 bases outside the gene matches. CDR3 sequence reads: CASSSRWTSGSQETQYF. In DNA form, the CDR3 reads TGCGCCAGCAGCTCCAGATGGACTAGCGGGAGCCAAGAGACCCAGTACTTC.

V and J are TRBV20-1 and TRBJ2-3; the D gene is possibly TRBD2 (7 bases). V lost 4 bases and J 4 bases, leaving 12 bases between the germline ends. CDR3 length equals 13 residues. Germline assignment: CDR1 DFQATT and CDR2 SNEGSKA (reference sequence). The CDR3 DNA is TGCAGTGCTACTGGGGGGGCTGCAGATACGCAGTATTTT. Its translation: CSATGGAADTQYF.